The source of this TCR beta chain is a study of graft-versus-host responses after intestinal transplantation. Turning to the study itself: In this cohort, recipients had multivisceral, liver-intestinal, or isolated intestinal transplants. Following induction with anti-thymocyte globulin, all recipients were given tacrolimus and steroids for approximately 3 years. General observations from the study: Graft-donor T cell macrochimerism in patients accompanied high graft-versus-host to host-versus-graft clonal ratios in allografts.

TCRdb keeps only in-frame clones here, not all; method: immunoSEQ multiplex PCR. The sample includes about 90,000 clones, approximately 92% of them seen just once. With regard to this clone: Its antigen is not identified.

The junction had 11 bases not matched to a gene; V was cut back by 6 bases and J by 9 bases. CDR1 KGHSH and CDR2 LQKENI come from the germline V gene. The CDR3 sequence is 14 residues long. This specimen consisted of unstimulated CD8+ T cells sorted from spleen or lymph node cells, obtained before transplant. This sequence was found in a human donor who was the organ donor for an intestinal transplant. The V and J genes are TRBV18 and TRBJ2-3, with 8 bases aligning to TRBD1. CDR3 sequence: CASSFGQGASTQYF. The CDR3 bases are TGTGCCAGCTCTTTCGGACAGGGAGCCAGCACGCAGTATTTT.